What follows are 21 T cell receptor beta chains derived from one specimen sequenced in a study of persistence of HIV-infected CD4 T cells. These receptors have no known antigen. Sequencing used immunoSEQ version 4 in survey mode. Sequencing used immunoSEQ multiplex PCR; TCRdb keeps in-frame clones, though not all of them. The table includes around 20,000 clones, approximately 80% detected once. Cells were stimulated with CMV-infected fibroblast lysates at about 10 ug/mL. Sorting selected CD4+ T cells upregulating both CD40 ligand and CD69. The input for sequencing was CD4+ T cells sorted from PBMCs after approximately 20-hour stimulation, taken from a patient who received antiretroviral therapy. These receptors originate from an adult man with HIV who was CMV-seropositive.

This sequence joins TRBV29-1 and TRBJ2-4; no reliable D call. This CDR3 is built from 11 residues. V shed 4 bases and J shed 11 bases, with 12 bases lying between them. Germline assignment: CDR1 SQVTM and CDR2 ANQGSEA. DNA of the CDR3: TGCAGCGTTGCCATAGGTCAAGTTCAGTACTTC. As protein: CSVAIGQVQYF. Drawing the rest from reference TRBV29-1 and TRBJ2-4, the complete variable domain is SAVISQKPSRDICQRGTSLTIQCQVDSQVTMMFWYRQQPGQSLTLIATANQGSEATYESGFVIDKFPISRPNLTFSTLTVSNMSPEDSSIYLCSVAIGQVQYFGAGTRLSVL.

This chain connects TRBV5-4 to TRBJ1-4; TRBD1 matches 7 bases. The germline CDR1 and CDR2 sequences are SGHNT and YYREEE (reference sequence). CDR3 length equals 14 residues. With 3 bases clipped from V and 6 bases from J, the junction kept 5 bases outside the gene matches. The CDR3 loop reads CASSSGGPDEKLFF. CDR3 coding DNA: TGTGCCAGCAGCTCAGGGGGGCCGGATGAAAAACTGTTTTTT. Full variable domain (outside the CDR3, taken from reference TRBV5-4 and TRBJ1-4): ETGVTQSPTHLIKTRGQQVTLRCSSQSGHNTVSWYQQALGQGPQFIFQYYREEENGRGNFPPRFSGLQFPNYSSELNVNALELDDSALYLCASSSGGPDEKLFFGSGTQLSVL.

This chain's CDR3 is CASSQQFSGNTIYF. CDR3 coding DNA: TGTGCCAGTAGTCAACAGTTCTCTGGAAACACCATATATTTT. V gene TRBV19 combines with J gene TRBJ1-3; no definite D call. The germline CDR1 and CDR2 sequences are LNHDA and SQIVND (reference sequence). The CDR3 consists of 14 residues. V lost 5 bases and J lost 0, with 8 bases in between.

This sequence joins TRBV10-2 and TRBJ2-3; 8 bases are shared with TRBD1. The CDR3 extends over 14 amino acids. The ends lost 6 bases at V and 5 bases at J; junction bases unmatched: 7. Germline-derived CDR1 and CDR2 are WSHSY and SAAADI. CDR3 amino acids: CASRSGQGGDTQYF. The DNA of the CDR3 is TGCGCCAGCAGATCTGGACAGGGAGGAGATACGCAGTATTTT.

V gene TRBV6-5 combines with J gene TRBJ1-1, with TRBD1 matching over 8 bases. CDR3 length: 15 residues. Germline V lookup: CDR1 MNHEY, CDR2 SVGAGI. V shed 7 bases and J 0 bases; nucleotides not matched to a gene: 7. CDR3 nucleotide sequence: TGTGCCAGCATGGTCGACAGGGGTTTGAACACTGAAGCTTTCTTT. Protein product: CASMVDRGLNTEAFF.

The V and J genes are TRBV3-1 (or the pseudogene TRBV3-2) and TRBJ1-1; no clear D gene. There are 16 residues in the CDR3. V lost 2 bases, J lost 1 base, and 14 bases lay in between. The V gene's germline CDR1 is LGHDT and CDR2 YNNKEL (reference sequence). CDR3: CASSQRGLSGNTEAFF. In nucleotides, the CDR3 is TGTGCCAGCAGCCAAAGAGGTTTATCCGGGAACACTGAAGCTTTCTTT.

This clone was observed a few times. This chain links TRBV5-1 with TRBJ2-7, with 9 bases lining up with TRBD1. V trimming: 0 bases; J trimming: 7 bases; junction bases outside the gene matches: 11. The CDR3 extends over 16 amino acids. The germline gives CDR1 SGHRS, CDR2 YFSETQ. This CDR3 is CASSLGDRVGGGEQYF. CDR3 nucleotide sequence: TGCGCCAGCAGCTTGGGGGACAGGGTAGGAGGTGGAGAGCAGTACTTC.

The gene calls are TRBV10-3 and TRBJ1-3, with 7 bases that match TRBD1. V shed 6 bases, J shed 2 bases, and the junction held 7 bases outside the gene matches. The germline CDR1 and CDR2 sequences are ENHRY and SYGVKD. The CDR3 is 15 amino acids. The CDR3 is CAISNRDSPGNTIYF. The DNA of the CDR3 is TGTGCCATCAGCAATAGGGACAGTCCTGGAAACACCATATATTTT.

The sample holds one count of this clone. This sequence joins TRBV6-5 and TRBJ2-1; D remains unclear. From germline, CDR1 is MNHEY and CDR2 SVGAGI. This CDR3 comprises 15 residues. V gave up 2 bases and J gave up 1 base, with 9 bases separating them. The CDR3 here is CASSYDWNSYNEQFF. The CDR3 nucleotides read TGTGCCAGCAGTTACGATTGGAATTCCTACAATGAGCAGTTCTTC.

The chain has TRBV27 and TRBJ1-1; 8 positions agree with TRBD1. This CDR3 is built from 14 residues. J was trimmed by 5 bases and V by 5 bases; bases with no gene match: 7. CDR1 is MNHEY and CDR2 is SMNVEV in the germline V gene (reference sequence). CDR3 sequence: CASSDHRGRTEAFF. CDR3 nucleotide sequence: TGTGCCAGCAGTGACCACAGGGGGAGGACTGAAGCTTTCTTT.

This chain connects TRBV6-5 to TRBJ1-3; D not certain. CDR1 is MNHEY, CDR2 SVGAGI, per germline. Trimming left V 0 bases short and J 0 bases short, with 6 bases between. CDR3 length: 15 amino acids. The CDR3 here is CASSYSGSSGNTIYF. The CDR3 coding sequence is TGTGCCAGCAGTTACTCTGGAAGCTCTGGAAACACCATATATTTT.

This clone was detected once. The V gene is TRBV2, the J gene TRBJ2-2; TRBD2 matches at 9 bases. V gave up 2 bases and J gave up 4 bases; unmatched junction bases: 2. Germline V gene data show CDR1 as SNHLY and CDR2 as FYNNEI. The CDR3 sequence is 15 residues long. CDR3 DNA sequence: TGTGCCAGCAGTGAACGAGCGGGGGGCACCGGGGAGCTGTTTTTT. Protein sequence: CASSERAGGTGELFF. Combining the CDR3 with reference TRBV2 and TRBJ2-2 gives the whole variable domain EPEVTQTPSHQVTQMGQEVILRCVPISNHLYFYWYRQILGQKVEFLVSFYNNEISEKSEIFDDQFSVERPDGSNFTLKIRSTKLEDSAMYFCASSERAGGTGELFFGEGSRLTVL.

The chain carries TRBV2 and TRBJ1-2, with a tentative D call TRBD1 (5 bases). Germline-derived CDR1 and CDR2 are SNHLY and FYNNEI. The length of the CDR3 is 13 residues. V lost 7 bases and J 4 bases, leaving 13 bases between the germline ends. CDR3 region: CASIRAPLYGYTF. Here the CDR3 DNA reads TGTGCCAGCATCAGGGCCCCTCTCTATGGCTACACCTTC.

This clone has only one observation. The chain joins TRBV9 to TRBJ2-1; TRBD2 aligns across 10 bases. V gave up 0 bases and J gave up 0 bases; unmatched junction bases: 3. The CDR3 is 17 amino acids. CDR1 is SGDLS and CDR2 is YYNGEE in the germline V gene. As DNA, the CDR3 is TGTGCCAGCAGCGTAGGGCTAGCGGGGGTCTCCTACAATGAGCAGTTCTTC. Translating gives CASSVGLAGVSYNEQFF.

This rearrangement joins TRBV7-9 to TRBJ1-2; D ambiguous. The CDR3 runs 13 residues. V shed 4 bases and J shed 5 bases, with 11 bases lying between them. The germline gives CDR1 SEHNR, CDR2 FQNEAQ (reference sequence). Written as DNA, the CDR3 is TGTGCCAGCAGCTCCCCTATACCGTATGGCTACACCTTC. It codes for CASSSPIPYGYTF.

This CDR3 is CASSHGTAEAFF. In DNA, the CDR3 is TGTGCCAGCAGCCACGGGACAGCTGAAGCTTTCTTT. The genes are TRBV3-1 (or the pseudogene TRBV3-2) and TRBJ1-1; 7 positions agree with TRBD1. The CDR3 is 12 amino acids. CDR1 and CDR2 (germline): LGHDT, YNNKEL (reference sequence). The J segment lost 6 bases and the V segment lost 3 bases, leaving 1 base of the junction unmatched.

CDR3 region: CASNPRQGPYNEQFF. CDR3 in DNA: TGTGCCAGCAATCCGAGACAGGGACCCTACAATGAGCAGTTCTTC. The chain has TRBV2 and TRBJ2-1; the match to TRBD1 covers 7 bases. Trimming took 7 bases from V and 2 from J; bases not matched to a gene: 8. CDR3 length: 15 amino acids. Germline V gene lookup returns CDR1 SNHLY and CDR2 FYNNEI. The variable domain in full, with the rest retrieved from reference TRBV2 and TRBJ2-1, is EPEVTQTPSHQVTQMGQEVILRCVPISNHLYFYWYRQILGQKVEFLVSFYNNEISEKSEIFDDQFSVERPDGSNFTLKIRSTKLEDSAMYFCASNPRQGPYNEQFFGPGTRLTVL.

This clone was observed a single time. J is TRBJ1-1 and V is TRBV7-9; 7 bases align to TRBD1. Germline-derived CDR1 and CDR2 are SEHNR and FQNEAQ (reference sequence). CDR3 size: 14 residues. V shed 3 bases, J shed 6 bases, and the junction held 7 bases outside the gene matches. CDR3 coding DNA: TGTGCCAGCAGCTTGGCGGAGGGGGCCGCTGAAGCTTTCTTT. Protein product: CASSLAEGAAEAFF. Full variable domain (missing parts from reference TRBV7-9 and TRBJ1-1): DTGVSQNPRHKITKRGQNVTFRCDPISEHNRLYWYRQTLGQGPEFLTYFQNEAQLEKSRLLSDRFSAERPKGSFSTLEIQRTEQGDSAMYLCASSLAEGAAEAFFGQGTRLTVV.

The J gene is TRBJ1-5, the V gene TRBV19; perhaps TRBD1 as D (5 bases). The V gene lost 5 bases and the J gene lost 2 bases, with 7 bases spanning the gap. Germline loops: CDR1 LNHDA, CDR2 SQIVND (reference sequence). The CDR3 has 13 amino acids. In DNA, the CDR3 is TGTGCCAGTAGTCGCAGGGGCAATCAGCCCCAGCATTTT. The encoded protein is CASSRRGNQPQHF. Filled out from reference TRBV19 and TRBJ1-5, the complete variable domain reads DGGITQSPKYLFRKEGQNVTLSCEQNLNHDAMYWYRQDPGQGLRLIYYSQIVNDFQKGDIAEGYSVSREKKESFPLTVTSAQKNPTAFYLCASSRRGNQPQHFGDGTRLSIL.

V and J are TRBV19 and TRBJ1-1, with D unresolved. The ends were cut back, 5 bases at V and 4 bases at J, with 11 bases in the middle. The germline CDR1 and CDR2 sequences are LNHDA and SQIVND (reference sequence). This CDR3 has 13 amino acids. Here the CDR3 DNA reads TGTGCCAGTAGTGAAGGGAAGGGCACTGAAGCTTTCTTT. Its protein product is CASSEGKGTEAFF.

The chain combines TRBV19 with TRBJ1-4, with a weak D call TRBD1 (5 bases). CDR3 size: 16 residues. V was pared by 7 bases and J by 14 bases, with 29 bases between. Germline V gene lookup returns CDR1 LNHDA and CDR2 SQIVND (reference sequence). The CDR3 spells CASISTGASRSRGLFF. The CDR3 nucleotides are TGTGCCAGTATCTCCACCGGAGCTTCCCGTTCCCGGGGGCTGTTTTTT.